Listed below are T cell receptor beta chains from one sample, sequenced in a study of memory CD4+ T cells and cytomegalovirus serostatus. Some clones are missing from TCRdb's copy, which holds only in-frame ones; the method was immunoSEQ multiplex PCR. The sample holds 65,000 to 95,000 clones, around 80% seen once. Sequenced material: memory CD4+ T cells from blood. The receptors derive from an adult in good health and CMV-seronegative. Each CDR3 is given with its conserved first and last residue. The order of the fields is J gene, D gene, clone size, V gene, CDR3 protein, CDR3 DNA. A D gene is named only where the DNA matches it firmly. A row's size may be missing; if present it is once, few, many or a size class.

>TRBJ1-5|.|.|TRBV6-1
CASRGQSYSNQPQHF
TGTGCCAGCAGGGGTCAGAGTTATAGCAATCAGCCCCAGCATTTT
>TRBJ1-1|.|few|TRBV30
CAWMGTANTEAFF
TGTGCCTGGATGGGGACGGCGAACACTGAAGCTTTCTTT
>TRBJ2-5|TRBD2|.|TRBV9
CASSVGLAGGEQETQYF
TGTGCCAGCAGCGTGGGACTAGCGGGGGGGGAACAAGAGACCCAGTACTTC
>TRBJ2-6|.|.|TRBV19
CASRAGVSGANVLTF
TGTGCCAGTAGAGCAGGGGTCTCTGGGGCCAACGTCCTGACTTTC
>TRBJ2-3|.|.|TRBV30
CAWRRETDTQYF
TGTGCCTGGAGGAGGGAGACAGATACGCAGTATTTT
>TRBJ2-5|.|.|TRBV7-3
CASSLNGGQGVETQYF
TGTGCCAGCAGCTTAAATGGTGGTCAAGGGGTAGAGACCCAGTACTTC
>TRBJ2-2|.|.|TRBV15
CATSSARTQKTGELFF
TGTGCCACCAGCAGCGCCCGGACTCAGAAAACCGGGGAGCTGTTTTTT
>TRBJ1-1|.|few|TRBV29-1
CSVQSSWNTEAFF
TGCAGCGTTCAGTCCTCTTGGAACACTGAAGCTTTCTTT
>TRBJ1-2|.|.|TRBV18
CASSSTMGSGATVYGYTF
TGTGCCAGCTCATCTACTATGGGTTCAGGGGCAACGGTCTATGGCTACACCTTC
>TRBJ1-6|.|once|TRBV30
CAWSLASNSPLHF
TGTGCCTGGAGTTTGGCCTCTAATTCACCCCTCCACTTT